This T cell receptor (beta chain) was sequenced for a study of blood T cell repertoires in COVID-19. Across the study: T cells, B-cell-depleted T cells, or PBMCs provided the cDNA or gDNA that served as material.

V was clipped by 2 bases and J by 6 bases, with 9 bases between them. This CDR3 has 13 residues. Germline loops: CDR1 MDHEN, CDR2 SYDVKM. Repertoires were generated with immunoSEQ multiplex PCR, while TCRdb's copy carries only in-frame clones and drops some. In the table there are 30,000 to 40,000 clones, about 80% of which are singletons. The sample taken for sequencing was peripheral blood. This TCR derives from a woman aged 65 to 85 with acute or convalescent COVID-19. The rearrangement uses TRBV28 and TRBJ2-3, with D maybe TRBD2 (6 bases). CDR3 region: CASSLAGRDTQYF. The CDR3 coding sequence is TGTGCCAGCAGTTTAGCGGGGAGGGATACGCAGTATTTT.